This TCR beta chain came from a study of beta chain features in type 1 diabetes. CDR3 size: 16 residues. The V end was cut by 5 bases, the J end by 0 bases, with 14 bases between. Per germline, CDR1 SGHTA and CDR2 FQGNSA. Of the isolated RNA, all was reverse transcribed, and so the sequenced material was expressed TCRB transcripts. TCRdb keeps only in-frame clones here, not all; method: immunoSEQ multiplex PCR. Seen here are 350,000 to 450,000 clones, approximately 16% observed once, and the top ten hold 0.019%. The sequenced sample consisted of naive CD4+ T cells from blood. V gene TRBV7-2 combines with J gene TRBJ2-4, with D possibly being TRBD2 (7 bases). The sequence was collected from a young woman in good health. The CDR3 nucleotides are TGTGCCAGCAGCCCAGAGGGGGGGTCAGCCAAAAACATTCAGTACTTC. The encoded protein is CASSPEGGSAKNIQYF.